This T cell receptor beta chain was sequenced for a study of T cells in localized non-small cell lung cancer. Study-level findings and limits: The study sequenced only one region of the tumor. As a result, intratumor heterogeneity could not be excluded and remains possible. There was an association of higher blood T cell density with longer overall survival. Measurement of T cell clonality placed uninvolved adjacent lung highest, above the level in tumor. Median around 62 top-100 tumor clones were shared with paired adjacent lung.

Assay: immunoSEQ multiplex PCR; the TCRdb copy retains only in-frame clones and omits some. The sample consists of roughly 20,000 clones, 91% of them appearing once. Concerning this clone itself: Its antigen is not known.

CDR1 SEHNR and CDR2 FQNEAQ come from the germline V gene (reference sequence). CDR3 length equals 16 residues. Trimming pared 2 bases from V and 5 bases from J, leaving 18 bases between. The chain uses TRBV7-9 and TRBJ1-2, with D tentatively TRBD1 (5 bases). The receptor's source is a woman aged 35-75 years with stage I lung adenocarcinoma. The specimen was peripheral blood, collected before any cancer treatment. In nucleotides, the CDR3 is TGTGCCAGCAGCTTACGTAGGGGAACAGACGGATATGGCTACACCTTC. It codes for CASSLRRGTDGYGYTF.